This T cell receptor beta chain is from a study of memory CD4+ T cells and cytomegalovirus serostatus. About the research overall: This sample comes from healthy Belgian adults, 9 CMV seropositive, approximately 23 seronegative.

Worth noting for this clone: No antigen is known for it.

This CDR3 is built from 14 residues. V was shortened by 5 bases and J by 5 bases, with 13 bases between the two germline ends. The germline V gene encodes CDR1 LNHDA and CDR2 SQIVND (reference sequence). Clones were sequenced by immunoSEQ multiplex PCR, and TCRdb holds only the in-frame ones, with some missing. This sample has about 42,000 clones; 78% occur once, and the top ten carry approximately 0.54%. The sort gate was single viable CD3+CD4+CD8-CD45RO+ cells for memory CD4+ T cells. CMV serostatus came from serum IgG against pp150, pp28, p38, p52. Findings and caveats of the study: CMV serostatus prediction reached median AUC about 0.95, or 0.9 with US-trained model.

The V call is TRBV19, the J call TRBJ1-5; possibly TRBD1 for D (5 bases). This TCR came from an adult in good health and CMV-seronegative. Material: memory CD4+ T cells from blood. The CDR3 DNA is TGTGCCAGTAGTTGGACATTACGGGATCAGCCCCAGCATTTT. Protein: CASSWTLRDQPQHF.